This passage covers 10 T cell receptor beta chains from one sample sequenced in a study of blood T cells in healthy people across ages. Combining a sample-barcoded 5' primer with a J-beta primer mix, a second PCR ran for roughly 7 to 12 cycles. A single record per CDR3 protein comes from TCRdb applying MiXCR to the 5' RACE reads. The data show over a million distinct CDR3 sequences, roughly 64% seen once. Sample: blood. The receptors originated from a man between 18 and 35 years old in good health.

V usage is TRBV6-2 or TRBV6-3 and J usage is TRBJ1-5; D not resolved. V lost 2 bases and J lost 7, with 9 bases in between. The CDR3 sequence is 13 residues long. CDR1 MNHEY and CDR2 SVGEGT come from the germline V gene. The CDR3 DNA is TGTGCCAGCAGTTACGGCGGCACCCAGCCCCAGCATTTT. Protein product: CASSYGGTQPQHF.

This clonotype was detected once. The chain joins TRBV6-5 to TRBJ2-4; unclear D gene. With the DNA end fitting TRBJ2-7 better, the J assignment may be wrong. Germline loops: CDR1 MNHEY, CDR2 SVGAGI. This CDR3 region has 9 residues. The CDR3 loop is CASEHEQYF. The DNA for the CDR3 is TGTGCCAGTGAGCACGAGCAGTACTTC.

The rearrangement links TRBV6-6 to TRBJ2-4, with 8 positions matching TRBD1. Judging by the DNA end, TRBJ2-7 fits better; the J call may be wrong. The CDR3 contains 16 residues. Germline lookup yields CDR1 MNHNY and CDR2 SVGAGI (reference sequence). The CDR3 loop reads CASSYIGQGGIYEQYF. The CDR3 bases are TGTGCCAGCAGTTACATAGGACAGGGCGGAATCTACGAGCAGTACTTC.

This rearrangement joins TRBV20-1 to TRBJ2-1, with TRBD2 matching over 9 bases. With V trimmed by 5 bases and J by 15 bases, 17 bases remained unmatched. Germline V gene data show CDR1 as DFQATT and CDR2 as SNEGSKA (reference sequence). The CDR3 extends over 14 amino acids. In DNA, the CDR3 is TGCAGTGCTTCACTAGCGGGCCTCCCTGCATCAGGGTTCTTC. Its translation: CSASLAGLPASGFF.

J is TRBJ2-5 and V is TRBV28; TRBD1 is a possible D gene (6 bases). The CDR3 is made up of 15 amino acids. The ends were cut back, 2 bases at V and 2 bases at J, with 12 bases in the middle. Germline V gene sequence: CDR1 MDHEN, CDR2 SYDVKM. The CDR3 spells CASSLPSTGQETQYF. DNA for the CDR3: TGTGCCAGCAGTTTACCGTCCACAGGGCAAGAGACCCAGTACTTC.

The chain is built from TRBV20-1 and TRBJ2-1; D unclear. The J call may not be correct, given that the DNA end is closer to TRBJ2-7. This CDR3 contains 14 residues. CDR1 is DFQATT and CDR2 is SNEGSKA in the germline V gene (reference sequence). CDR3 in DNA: TGCAGTGCTAGTCTAGGGCGGTCCTACAATGAGCAGTACTTC. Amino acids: CSASLGRSYNEQYF.

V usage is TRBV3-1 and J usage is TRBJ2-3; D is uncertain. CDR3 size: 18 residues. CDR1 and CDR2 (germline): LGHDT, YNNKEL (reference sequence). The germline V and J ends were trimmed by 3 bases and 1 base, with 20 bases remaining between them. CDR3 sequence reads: CASSHGWEGSSGTDTQYF. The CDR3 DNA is TGTGCCAGCAGCCACGGGTGGGAAGGTTCGTCTGGCACAGATACGCAGTATTTT.

The CDR3, as DNA: TGTGCCAGCAGCCTTAGCGGGGGGTCAAACTCCTACGAGCAGTACTTC. It codes for CASSLSGGSNSYEQYF. V is TRBV11-2 and J is TRBJ2-7; TRBD2 agrees at 10 bases. V lost 5 bases to trimming and J lost 0 bases; unmatched junction nucleotides: 7. The CDR3 length is 16 residues. CDR1 SGHAT and CDR2 FQNNGV come from the germline V gene.

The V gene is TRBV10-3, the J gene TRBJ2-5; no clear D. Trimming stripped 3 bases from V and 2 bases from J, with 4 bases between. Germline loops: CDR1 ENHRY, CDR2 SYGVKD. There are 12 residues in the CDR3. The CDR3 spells CAISDQQETQYF. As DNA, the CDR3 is TGTGCCATCAGTGATCAACAAGAGACCCAGTACTTC.

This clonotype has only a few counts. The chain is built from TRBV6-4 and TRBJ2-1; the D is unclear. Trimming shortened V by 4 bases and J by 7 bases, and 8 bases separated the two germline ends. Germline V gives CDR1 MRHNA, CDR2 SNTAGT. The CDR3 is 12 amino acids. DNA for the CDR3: TGTGCCAGCAGTGGTTCGAGTAATGAGCAGTTCTTC. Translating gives CASSGSSNEQFF.